This TCR beta chain derives from a study of monozygotic twins with inflammatory bowel disease. Study-level findings and limits: Variability in patient repertoires may have come partly from differing immunosuppressive treatments.

The CDR3 spans 15 residues. Looked up from germline, CDR1 is SGHRS and CDR2 is YFSETQ. A remark on this clonotype: What it binds is not known.

Amplification of TCRalpha and TCRbeta cDNA involved two nested PCRs that ran for approximately 17 and 9 cycles. Following a re-call of the 5' RACE reads, TCRdb has one entry per CDR3 protein and lacks DNA. Across 350,000 to 550,000 distinct CDR3 sequences, the top ten clones capture 2% to 2.5% of the sample. V gene TRBV5-1 combines with J gene TRBJ2-5. The sample consisted of blood. This TCR was sampled from a human donor with ulcerative colitis or Crohn's disease, or a healthy co-twin of an affected twin (not recorded which). CDR3 sequence reads: CASSDELRYQETQYF.